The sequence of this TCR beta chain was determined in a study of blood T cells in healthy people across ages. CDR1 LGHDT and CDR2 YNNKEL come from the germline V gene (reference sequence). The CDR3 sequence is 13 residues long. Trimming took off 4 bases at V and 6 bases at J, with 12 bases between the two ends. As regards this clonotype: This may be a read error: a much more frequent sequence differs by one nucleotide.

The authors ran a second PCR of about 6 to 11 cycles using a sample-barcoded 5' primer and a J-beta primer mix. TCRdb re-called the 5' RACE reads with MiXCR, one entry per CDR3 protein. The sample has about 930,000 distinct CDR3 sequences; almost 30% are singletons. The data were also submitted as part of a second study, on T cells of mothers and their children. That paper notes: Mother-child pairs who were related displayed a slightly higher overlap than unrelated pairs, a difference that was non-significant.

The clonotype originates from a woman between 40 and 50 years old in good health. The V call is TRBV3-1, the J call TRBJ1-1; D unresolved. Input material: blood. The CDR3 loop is CASSLGRPSEAFF. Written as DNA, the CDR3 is TGTGCCAGCAGCCTGGGCAGGCCGTCTGAAGCTTTCTTT.